The rows below give T cell receptor beta chains drawn from one sample of a study of vaccination effects on CD4 cells after COVID-19. No antigens are known for them. Assay: immunoSEQ multiplex PCR; the TCRdb copy retains only in-frame clones and omits some. The sample records under 85,000 clones, 60% to 80% being singletons. The sequenced sample was CD4+ T cells from PBMCs cultured with HCoV-OC43 spike peptides, obtained after COVID-19 vaccination. The receptors stem from a human donor who received a COVID-19 vaccine. The CDR3 runs from the conserved cysteine through the conserved F or W. Each record gives: V gene, J gene, clone size, D gene, CDR3 protein, CDR3 DNA. The D gene is left open where the match is weak. Clone sizes are given selectively: once, few, many, or a class where the clone is expanded.

v_call: TRBV28
j_call: TRBJ1-2
clone_size: .
d_call: TRBD1
cdr3_aa: CASRQTGVDGYTF
cdr3_nt: TGTGCCAGCAGGCAGACAGGGGTTGACGGCTACACCTTC

v_call: TRBV30
j_call: TRBJ2-5
clone_size: .
d_call: .
cdr3_aa: CAWSVMSGGGETQYF
cdr3_nt: TGTGCCTGGAGTGTAATGTCGGGGGGCGGAGAGACCCAGTACTTC

v_call: TRBV9
j_call: TRBJ2-1
clone_size: once
d_call: .
cdr3_aa: CASKFPSQGNEQFF
cdr3_nt: TGTGCCAGCAAATTTCCTAGCCAAGGCAATGAGCAGTTCTTC

v_call: TRBV19
j_call: TRBJ1-4
clone_size: once
d_call: .
cdr3_aa: CASSIVAGRSANEKLFF
cdr3_nt: TGTGCCAGTAGTATAGTTGCAGGGAGATCGGCTAATGAAAAACTGTTTTTT

v_call: TRBV19
j_call: TRBJ2-6
clone_size: .
d_call: TRBD1
cdr3_aa: CASSVPGQGYGANVLTF
cdr3_nt: TGTGCCAGTAGTGTCCCGGGACAGGGTTATGGGGCCAACGTCCTGACTTTC

v_call: TRBV19
j_call: TRBJ1-3
clone_size: .
d_call: .
cdr3_aa: CATERGYAGNTIYF
cdr3_nt: TGTGCCACCGAGAGGGGCTACGCTGGAAACACCATATATTTT

v_call: TRBV20-1
j_call: TRBJ2-3
clone_size: few
d_call: TRBD1
cdr3_aa: CSASSGGDTQYF
cdr3_nt: TGCAGTGCTAGTTCAGGGGGAGATACGCAGTATTTT

v_call: TRBV7-2
j_call: TRBJ1-3
clone_size: .
d_call: TRBD1
cdr3_aa: CASSLGQGSLVLAGNTIYF
cdr3_nt: TGTGCCAGCAGCCTCGGACAGGGGTCTTTAGTGTTGGCCGGAAACACCATATATTTT

v_call: TRBV18
j_call: TRBJ1-5
clone_size: .
d_call: .
cdr3_aa: CASSPEGNQPQHF
cdr3_nt: TGTGCCAGCTCACCGGAGGGTAATCAGCCCCAGCATTTT

v_call: TRBV2
j_call: TRBJ1-4
clone_size: .
d_call: .
cdr3_aa: CASSEWATNEKLFF
cdr3_nt: TGTGCCAGCAGTGAGTGGGCAACTAATGAAAAACTGTTTTTT

v_call: TRBV2
j_call: TRBJ1-4
clone_size: .
d_call: .
cdr3_aa: CASSRNLGGEKLFF
cdr3_nt: TGTGCCAGCAGTCGCAACCTCGGCGGTGAAAAACTGTTTTTT